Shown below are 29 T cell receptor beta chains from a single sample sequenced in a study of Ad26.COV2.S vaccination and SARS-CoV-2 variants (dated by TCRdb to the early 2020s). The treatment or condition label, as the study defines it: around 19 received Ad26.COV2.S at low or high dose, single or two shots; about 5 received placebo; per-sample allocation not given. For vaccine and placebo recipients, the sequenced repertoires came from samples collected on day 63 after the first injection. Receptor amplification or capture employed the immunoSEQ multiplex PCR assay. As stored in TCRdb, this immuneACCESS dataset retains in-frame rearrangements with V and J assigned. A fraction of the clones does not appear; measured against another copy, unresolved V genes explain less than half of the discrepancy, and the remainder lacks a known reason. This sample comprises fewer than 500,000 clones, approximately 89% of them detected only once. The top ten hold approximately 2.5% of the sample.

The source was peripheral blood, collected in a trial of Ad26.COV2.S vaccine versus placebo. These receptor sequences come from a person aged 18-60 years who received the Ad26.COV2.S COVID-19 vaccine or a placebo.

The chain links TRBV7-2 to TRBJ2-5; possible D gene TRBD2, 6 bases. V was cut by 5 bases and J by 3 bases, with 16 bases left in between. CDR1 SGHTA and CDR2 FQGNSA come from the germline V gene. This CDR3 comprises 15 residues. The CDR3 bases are TGTGCCAGCAGCCGGGAGAGGAGGTCGGAAGAGACCCAGTACTTC. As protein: CASSRERRSEETQYF.

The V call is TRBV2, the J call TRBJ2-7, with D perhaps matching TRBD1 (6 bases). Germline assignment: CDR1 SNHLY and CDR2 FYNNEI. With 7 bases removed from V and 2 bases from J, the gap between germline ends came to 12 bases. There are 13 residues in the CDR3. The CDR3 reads CASNRDRTYEQYF. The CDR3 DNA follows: TGTGCCAGCAACAGAGACAGGACCTACGAGCAGTACTTC.

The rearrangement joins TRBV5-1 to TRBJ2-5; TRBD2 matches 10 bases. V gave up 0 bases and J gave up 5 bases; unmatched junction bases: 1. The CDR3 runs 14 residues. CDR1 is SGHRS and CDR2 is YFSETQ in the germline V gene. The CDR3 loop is CASSLGSGGETQYF. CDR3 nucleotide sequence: TGCGCCAGCAGCTTGGGTAGCGGGGGGGAGACCCAGTACTTC.

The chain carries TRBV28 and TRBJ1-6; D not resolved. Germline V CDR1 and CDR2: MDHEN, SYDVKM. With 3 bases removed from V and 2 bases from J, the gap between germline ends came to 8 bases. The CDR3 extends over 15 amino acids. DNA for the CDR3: TGTGCCAGCAGTTTCAGCGCTACCTATAATTCACCCCTCCACTTT. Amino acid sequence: CASSFSATYNSPLHF. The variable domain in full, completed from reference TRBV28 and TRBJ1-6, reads DVKVTQSSRYLVKRTGEKVFLECVQDMDHENMFWYRQDPGLGLRLIYFSYDVKMKEKGDIPEGYSVSREKKERFSLILESASTNQTSMYLCASSFSATYNSPLHFGNGTRLTVT.

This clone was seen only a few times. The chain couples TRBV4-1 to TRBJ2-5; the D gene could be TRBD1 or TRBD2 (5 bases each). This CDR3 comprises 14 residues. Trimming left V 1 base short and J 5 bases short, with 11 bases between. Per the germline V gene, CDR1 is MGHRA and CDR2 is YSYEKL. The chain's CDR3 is CASSQVGDGETQYF. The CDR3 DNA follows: TGCGCCAGCAGCCAAGTCGGGGACGGGGAGACCCAGTACTTC.

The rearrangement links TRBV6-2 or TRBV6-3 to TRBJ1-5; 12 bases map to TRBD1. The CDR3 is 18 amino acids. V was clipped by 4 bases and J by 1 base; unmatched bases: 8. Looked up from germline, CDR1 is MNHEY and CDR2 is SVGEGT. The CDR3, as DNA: TGTGCCAGCAGTTCCCGGGACAGGGGGCGACGGAGCAATCAGCCCCAGCATTTT. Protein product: CASSSRDRGRRSNQPQHF.

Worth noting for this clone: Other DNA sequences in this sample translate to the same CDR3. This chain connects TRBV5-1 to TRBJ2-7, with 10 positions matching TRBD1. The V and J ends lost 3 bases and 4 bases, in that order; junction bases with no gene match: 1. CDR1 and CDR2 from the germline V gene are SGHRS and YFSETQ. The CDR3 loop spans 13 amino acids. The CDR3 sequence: CASSWDRGYEQYF. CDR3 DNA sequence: TGCGCCAGCAGCTGGGACAGGGGATACGAGCAGTACTTC.

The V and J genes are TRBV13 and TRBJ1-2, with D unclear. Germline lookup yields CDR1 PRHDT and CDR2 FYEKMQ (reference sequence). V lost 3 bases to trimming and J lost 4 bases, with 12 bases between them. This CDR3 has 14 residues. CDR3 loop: CASSFERATYGYTF. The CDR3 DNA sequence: TGTGCCAGCAGCTTTGAAAGGGCTACCTATGGCTACACCTTC.

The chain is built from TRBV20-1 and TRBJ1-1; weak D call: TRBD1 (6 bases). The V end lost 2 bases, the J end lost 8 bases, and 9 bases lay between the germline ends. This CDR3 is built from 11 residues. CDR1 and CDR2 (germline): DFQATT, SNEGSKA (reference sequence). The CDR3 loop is CSARLGGEAFF. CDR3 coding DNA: TGCAGTGCTAGACTAGGGGGGGAAGCTTTCTTT.

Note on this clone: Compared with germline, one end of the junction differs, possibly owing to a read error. The CDR3 sequence is CACRRGGAQETQYF. The CDR3, as DNA: TGTGCCTGCAGACGGGGGGGTGCCCAAGAGACCCAGTACTTC. The chain combines TRBV6-6 with TRBJ2-5; 8 positions match TRBD2. From germline, CDR1 is MNHNY and CDR2 SVGAGI (reference sequence). The CDR3 extends over 14 amino acids.

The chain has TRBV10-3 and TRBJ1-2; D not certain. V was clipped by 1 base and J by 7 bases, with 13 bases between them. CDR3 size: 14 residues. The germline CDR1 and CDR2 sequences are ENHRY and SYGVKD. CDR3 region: CAISEWASLFGYTF. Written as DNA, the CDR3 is TGTGCCATCAGTGAGTGGGCCAGTTTGTTTGGCTACACCTTC.

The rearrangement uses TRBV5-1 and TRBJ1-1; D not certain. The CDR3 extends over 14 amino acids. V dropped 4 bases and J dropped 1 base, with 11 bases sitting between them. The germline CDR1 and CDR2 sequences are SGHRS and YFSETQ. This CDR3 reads CASSLNPGNTEAFF. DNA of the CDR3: TGCGCCAGCAGCCTTAATCCGGGGAACACTGAAGCTTTCTTT.

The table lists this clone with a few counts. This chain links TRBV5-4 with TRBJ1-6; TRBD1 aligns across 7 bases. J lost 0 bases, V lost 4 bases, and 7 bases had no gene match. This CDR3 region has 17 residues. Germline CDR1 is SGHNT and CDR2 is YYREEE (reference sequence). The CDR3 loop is CASSTGTELSYNSPLHF. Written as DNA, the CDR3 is TGTGCCAGCAGCACAGGGACAGAACTCTCCTATAATTCACCCCTCCACTTT.

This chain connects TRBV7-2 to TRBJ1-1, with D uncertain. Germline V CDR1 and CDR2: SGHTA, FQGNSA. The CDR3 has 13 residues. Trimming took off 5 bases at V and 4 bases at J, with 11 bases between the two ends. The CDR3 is CASSSRIGTEAFF. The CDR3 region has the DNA TGTGCCAGCAGCAGCAGGATTGGCACTGAAGCTTTCTTT.

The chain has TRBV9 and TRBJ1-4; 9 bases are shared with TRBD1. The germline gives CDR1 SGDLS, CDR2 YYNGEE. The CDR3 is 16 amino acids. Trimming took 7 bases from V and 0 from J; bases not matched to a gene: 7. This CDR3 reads CASSPGQGTTNEKLFF. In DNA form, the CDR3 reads TGTGCCAGCTCACCGGGACAGGGAACAACTAATGAAAAACTGTTTTTT.

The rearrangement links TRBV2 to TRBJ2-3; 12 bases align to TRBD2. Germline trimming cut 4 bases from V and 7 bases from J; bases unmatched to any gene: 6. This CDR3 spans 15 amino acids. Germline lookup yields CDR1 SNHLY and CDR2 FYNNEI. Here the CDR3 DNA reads TGTGCCAGCAGTGGACTAGCGGGAGATGGGCATACGCAGTATTTT. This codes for CASSGLAGDGHTQYF. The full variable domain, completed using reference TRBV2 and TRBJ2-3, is EPEVTQTPSHQVTQMGQEVILRCVPISNHLYFYWYRQILGQKVEFLVSFYNNEISEKSEIFDDQFSVERPDGSNFTLKIRSTKLEDSAMYFCASSGLAGDGHTQYFGPGTRLTVL.

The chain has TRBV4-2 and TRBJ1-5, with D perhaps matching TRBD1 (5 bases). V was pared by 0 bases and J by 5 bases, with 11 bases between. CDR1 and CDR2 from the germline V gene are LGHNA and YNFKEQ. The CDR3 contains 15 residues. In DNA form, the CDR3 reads TGTGCCAGCAGCCAAGATGGGGGTAGGTATCAGCCCCAGCATTTT. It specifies CASSQDGGRYQPQHF.

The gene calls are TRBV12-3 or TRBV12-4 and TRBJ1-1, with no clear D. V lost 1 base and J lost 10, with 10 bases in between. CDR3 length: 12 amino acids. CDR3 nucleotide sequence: TGTGCCAGCAGTTTAGACCGGGTTGCAGCTTTCTTT. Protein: CASSLDRVAAFF.

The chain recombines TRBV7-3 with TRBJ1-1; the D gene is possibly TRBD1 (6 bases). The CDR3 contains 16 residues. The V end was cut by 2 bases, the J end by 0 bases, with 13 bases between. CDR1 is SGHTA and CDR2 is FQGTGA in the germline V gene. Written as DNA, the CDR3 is TGTGCCAGCAGCTTAGGAGGGGGGCTGATGAACACTGAAGCTTTCTTT. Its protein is CASSLGGGLMNTEAFF.

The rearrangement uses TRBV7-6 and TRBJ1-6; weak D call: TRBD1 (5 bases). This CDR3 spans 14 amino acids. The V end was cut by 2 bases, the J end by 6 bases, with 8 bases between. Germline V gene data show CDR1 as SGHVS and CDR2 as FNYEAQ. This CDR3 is CASSLRQSNSPLHF. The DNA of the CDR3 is TGTGCCAGCAGCTTACGACAGTCTAATTCACCCCTCCACTTT. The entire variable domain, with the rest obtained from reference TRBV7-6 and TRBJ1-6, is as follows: GAGVSQSPRYKVTKRGQDVALRCDPISGHVSLYWYRQALGQGPEFLTYFNYEAQQDKSGLPNDRFSAERPEGSISTLTIQRTEQRDSAMYRCASSLRQSNSPLHFGNGTRLTVT.

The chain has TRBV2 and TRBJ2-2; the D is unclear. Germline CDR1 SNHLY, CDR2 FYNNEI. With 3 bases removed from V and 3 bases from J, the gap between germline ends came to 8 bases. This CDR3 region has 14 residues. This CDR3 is CASSDRVYTGELFF. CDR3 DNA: TGTGCCAGCAGTGACCGGGTCTACACCGGGGAGCTGTTTTTT.

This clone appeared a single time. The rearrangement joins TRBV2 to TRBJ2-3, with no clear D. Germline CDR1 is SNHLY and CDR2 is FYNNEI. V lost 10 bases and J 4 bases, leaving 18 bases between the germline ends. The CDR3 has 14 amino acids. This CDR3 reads CAITTDLWADTQYF. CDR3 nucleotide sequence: TGTGCCATTACGACCGACCTTTGGGCAGATACGCAGTATTTT.

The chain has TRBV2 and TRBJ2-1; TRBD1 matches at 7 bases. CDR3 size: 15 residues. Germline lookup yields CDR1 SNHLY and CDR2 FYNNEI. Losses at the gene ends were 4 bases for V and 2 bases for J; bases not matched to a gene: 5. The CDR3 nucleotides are TGTGCCAGCAGTGTGGGCAGGGGGACCTACAATGAGCAGTTCTTC. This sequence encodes CASSVGRGTYNEQFF. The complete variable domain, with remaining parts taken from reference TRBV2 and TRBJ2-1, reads EPEVTQTPSHQVTQMGQEVILRCVPISNHLYFYWYRQILGQKVEFLVSFYNNEISEKSEIFDDQFSVERPDGSNFTLKIRSTKLEDSAMYFCASSVGRGTYNEQFFGPGTRLTVL.

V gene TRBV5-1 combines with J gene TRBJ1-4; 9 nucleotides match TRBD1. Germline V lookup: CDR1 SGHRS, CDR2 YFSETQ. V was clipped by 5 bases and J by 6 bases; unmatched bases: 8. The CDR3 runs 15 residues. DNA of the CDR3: TGCGCCAGCAGATTTCGGACAGGGGAGTATGAAAAACTGTTTTTT. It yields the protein CASRFRTGEYEKLFF.

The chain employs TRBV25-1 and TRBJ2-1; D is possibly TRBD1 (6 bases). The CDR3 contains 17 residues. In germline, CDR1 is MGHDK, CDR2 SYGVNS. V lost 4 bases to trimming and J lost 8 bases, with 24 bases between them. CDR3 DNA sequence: TGTGCCAGCAGTGGACCCCTTGGTCGACAGGAGAGACATGAGCAGTTCTTC. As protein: CASSGPLGRQERHEQFF. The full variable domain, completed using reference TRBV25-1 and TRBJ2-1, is EADIYQTPRYLVIGTGKKITLECSQTMGHDKMYWYQQDPGMELHLIHYSYGVNSTEKGDLSSESTVSRIRTEHFPLTLESARPSHTSQYLCASSGPLGRQERHEQFFGPGTRLTVL.

This CDR3 is CASSLSLTRGGYTF. For the CDR3, the DNA is TGTGCCAGCAGTTTATCTCTTACAAGAGGGGGCTACACCTTC. The chain is built from TRBV28 and TRBJ1-2; D call uncertain. V gave up 1 base and J gave up 8 bases, with 14 bases separating them. The CDR3 has 14 amino acids. Looked up from germline, CDR1 is MDHEN and CDR2 is SYDVKM.

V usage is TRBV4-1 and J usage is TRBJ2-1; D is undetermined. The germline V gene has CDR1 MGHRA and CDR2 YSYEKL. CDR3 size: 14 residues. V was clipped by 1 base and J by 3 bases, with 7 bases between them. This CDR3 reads CASSQVPVYNEQFF. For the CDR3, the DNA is TGCGCCAGCAGCCAAGTTCCGGTCTACAATGAGCAGTTCTTC.

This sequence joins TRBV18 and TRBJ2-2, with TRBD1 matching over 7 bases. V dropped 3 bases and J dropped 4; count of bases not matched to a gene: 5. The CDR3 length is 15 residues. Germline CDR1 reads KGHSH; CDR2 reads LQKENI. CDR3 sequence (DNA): TGTGCCAGCTCACCTCCAGGGGGACCCACCGGGGAGCTGTTTTTT. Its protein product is CASSPPGGPTGELFF.

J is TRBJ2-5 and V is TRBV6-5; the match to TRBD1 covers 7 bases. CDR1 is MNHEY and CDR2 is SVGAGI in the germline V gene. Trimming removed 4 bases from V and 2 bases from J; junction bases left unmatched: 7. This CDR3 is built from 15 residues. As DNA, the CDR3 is TGTGCCAGCAGTTGGGACCGGGACAGACAAGAGACCCAGTACTTC. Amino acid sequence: CASSWDRDRQETQYF.